This T cell receptor beta chain was obtained from a study of cytomegalovirus exposure and HLA in healthy donors. Study-wide context: Earlier, 100 million to 120 million unique TCR beta sequences were recovered from around 190 million T cells by an analysis.

13 Jbeta primers and 60 Vbeta primers were used for the PCR. TCRdb's table, derived via immunoSEQ multiplex PCR, lists solely in-frame clones and lacks some. This table holds 95,000 to 110,000 clones, around 61% found once. This clone was picked up a small number of times. Trimming pared 3 bases from V and 7 bases from J, leaving 16 bases between. This CDR3 is built from 14 residues. Germline V gene data show CDR1 as SGHKS and CDR2 as YYEKEE (reference sequence). Input material: PBMCs. The chain employs TRBV5-5 and TRBJ1-1; D gene ambiguous. The receptor comes from a woman in her fifties or sixties in good health and CMV-seronegative. CDR3 sequence reads: CASSSAGGLGEAFF. CDR3 sequence (DNA): TGTGCCAGCAGCTCGGCGGGAGGGCTGGGTGAAGCTTTCTTT.